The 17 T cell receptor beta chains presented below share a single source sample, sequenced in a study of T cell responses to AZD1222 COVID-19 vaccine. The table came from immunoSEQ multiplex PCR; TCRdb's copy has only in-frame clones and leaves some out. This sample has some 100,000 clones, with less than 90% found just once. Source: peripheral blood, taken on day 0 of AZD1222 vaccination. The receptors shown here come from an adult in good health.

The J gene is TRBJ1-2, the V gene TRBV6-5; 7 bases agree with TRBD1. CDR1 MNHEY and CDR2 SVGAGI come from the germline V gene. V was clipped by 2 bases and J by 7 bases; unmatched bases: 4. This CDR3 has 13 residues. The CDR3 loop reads CASSYLRQGGYTF. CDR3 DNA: TGTGCCAGCAGTTACCTAAGACAGGGTGGCTACACCTTC.

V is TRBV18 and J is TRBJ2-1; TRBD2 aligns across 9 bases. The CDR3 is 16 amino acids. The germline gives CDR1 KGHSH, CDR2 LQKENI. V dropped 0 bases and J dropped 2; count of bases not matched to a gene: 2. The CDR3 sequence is CASSPPRLAAYNEQFF. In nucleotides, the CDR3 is TGTGCCAGCTCACCACCGCGACTAGCGGCCTACAATGAGCAGTTCTTC.

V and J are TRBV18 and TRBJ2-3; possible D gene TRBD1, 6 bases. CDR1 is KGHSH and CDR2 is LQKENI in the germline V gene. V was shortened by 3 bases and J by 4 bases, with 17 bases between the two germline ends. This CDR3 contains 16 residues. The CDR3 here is CASSPKRTEFADTQYF. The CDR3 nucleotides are TGTGCCAGCTCACCTAAAAGGACAGAATTCGCAGATACGCAGTATTTT.

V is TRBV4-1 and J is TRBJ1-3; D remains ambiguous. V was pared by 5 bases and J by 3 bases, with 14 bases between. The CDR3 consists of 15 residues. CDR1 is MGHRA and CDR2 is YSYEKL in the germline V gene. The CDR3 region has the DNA TGCGCCAGCAGCGGAGGGAGGTTCGGTGGAAACACCATATATTTT. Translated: CASSGGRFGGNTIYF.

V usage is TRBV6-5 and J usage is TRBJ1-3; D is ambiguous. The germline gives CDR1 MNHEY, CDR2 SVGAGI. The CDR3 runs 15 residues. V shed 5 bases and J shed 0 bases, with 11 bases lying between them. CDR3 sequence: CASSRDRDSGNTIYF. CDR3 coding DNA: TGTGCCAGCAGTCGCGACCGGGACTCTGGAAACACCATATATTTT.

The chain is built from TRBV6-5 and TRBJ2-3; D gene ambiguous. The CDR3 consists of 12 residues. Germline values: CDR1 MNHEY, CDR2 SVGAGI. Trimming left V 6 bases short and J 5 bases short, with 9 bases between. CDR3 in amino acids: CASSAYRDTQYF. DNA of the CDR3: TGTGCCAGCAGCGCCTATAGAGATACGCAGTATTTT.

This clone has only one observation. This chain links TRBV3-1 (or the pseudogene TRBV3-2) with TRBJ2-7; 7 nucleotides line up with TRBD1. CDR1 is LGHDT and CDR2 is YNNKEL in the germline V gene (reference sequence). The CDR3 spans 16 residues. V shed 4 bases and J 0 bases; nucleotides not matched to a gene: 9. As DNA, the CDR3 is TGTGCCAGCAGCCCGCGGACAGGAGCTCTCTCCTACGAGCAGTACTTC. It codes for CASSPRTGALSYEQYF.

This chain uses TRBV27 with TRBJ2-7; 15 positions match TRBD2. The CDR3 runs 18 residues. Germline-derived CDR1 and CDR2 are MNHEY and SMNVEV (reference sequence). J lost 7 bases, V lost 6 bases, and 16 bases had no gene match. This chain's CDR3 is CASSRTGTSGRFAREQYF. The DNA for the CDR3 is TGTGCCAGCAGCCGGACCGGGACTAGCGGGAGGTTCGCAAGGGAGCAGTACTTC.

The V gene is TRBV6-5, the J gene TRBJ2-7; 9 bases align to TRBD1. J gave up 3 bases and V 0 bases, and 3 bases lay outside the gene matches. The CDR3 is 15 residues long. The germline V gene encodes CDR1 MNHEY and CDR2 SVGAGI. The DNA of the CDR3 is TGTGCCAGCAGTTACTCGGGACAGGGTTACTACGAGCAGTACTTC. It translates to CASSYSGQGYYEQYF.

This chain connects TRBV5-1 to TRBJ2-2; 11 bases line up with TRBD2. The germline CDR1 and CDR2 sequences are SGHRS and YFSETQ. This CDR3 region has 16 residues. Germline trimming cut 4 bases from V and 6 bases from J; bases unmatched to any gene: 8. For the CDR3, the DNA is TGCGCCAGCAGCCCTGCCGTAGCGGGAGGGCCCGGGGAGCTGTTTTTT. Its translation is CASSPAVAGGPGELFF.

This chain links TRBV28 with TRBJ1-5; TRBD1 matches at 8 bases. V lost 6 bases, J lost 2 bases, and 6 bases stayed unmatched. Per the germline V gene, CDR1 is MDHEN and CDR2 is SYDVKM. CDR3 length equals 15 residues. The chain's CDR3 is CASRLGTGRNQPQHF. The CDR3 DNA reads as TGTGCCAGCAGACTTGGGACAGGCCGCAATCAGCCCCAGCATTTT.

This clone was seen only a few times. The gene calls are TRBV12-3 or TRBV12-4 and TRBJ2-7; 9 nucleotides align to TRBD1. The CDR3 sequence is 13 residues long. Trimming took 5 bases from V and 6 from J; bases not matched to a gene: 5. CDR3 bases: TGTGCCAGCAGTACGGGACAGGGAGGCGAGCAGTACTTC. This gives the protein CASSTGQGGEQYF.

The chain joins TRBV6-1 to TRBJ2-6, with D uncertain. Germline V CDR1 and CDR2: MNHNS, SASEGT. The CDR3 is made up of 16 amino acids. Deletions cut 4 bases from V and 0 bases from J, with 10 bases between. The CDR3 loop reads CASSVAGFSGANVLTF. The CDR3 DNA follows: TGTGCCAGCAGTGTCGCCGGGTTCTCTGGGGCCAACGTCCTGACTTTC.

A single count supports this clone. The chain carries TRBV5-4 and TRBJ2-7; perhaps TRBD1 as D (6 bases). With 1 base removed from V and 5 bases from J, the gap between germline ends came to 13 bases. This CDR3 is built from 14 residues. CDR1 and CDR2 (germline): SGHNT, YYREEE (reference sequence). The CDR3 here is CASSLLTGNDEQYF. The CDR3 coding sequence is TGTGCCAGCAGCTTGTTAACAGGGAATGACGAGCAGTACTTC.

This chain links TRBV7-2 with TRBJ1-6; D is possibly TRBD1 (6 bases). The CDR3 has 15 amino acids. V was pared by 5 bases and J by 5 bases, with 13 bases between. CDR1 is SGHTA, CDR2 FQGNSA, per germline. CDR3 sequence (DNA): TGTGCCAGCAGCCAGCACAGGGTACATAATTCACCCCTCCACTTT. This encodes CASSQHRVHNSPLHF.

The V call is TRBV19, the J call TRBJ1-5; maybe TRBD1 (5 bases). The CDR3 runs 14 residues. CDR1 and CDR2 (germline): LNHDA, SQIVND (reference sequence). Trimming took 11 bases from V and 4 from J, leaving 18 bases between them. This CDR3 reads CAVSGSGPNQPQHF. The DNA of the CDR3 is TGTGCCGTCTCCGGGTCGGGGCCAAATCAGCCCCAGCATTTT.

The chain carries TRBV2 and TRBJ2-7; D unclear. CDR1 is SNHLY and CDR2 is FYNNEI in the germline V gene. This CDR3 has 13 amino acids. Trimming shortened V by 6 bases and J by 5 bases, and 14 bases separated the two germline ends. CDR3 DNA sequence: TGTGCCAGCAGCGCCCTAGGGCAGGACGAGCAGTACTTC. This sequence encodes CASSALGQDEQYF.